The next 27 T cell receptor beta chains were all read from a single sample in a study of shared clonotypes between healthy human individuals. The protocol was immunoSEQ multiplex PCR, while the TCRdb copy is restricted to in-frame clones and leaves out a portion. The table lists a few million clones, just over 90% of them singletons. The specimen was naive CD4+ T cells from PBMCs. The subset denotes: CD45RA+ positively selected. The origin of the receptors is a man younger than 35 in good health. Some clones in this sample may be carry-over from other donors' samples.

This clone was found once. The chain links TRBV29-1 to TRBJ1-1; a weak D match, TRBD1 (5 bases). Germline V gene data show CDR1 as SQVTM and CDR2 as ANQGSEA. Trimming removed 4 bases at V and 10 bases at J, with 13 bases between. CDR3 length: 11 residues. The CDR3 sequence is CSVVTGTSAFF. Written as DNA, the CDR3 is TGCAGCGTTGTCACAGGTACTTCAGCTTTCTTT.

The chain links TRBV5-1 to TRBJ2-2; 10 positions agree with TRBD1. The germline V gene has CDR1 SGHRS and CDR2 YFSETQ. The CDR3 is 16 amino acids. V lost 3 bases and J lost 5; bases outside the gene matches: 7. The DNA of the CDR3 is TGCGCCAGCAGCTCGCAACCGGGACAGGGGACCGGGGAGCTGTTTTTT. Its translation: CASSSQPGQGTGELFF.

The chain recombines TRBV15 with TRBJ1-1; 7 bases are a match to TRBD1. With V trimmed by 5 bases and J by 2 bases, 5 bases remained unmatched. The length of the CDR3 is 14 residues. Germline assignment: CDR1 LNHNV and CDR2 YYDKDF (reference sequence). The CDR3 nucleotides are TGTGCCACCAGCCCTCGACAGGGAAACACTGAAGCTTTCTTT. Amino acid sequence: CATSPRQGNTEAFF.

This chain uses TRBV2 with TRBJ1-5, with unresolved D. The germline gives CDR1 SNHLY, CDR2 FYNNEI. V was shortened by 3 bases and J by 2 bases, with 8 bases between the two germline ends. CDR3 length equals 14 residues. The CDR3, as DNA: TGTGCCAGCAGTGATTGGGAGCGCAATCAGCCCCAGCATTTT. Its protein product is CASSDWERNQPQHF.

V and J are TRBV5-1 and TRBJ2-2; D not resolved. CDR3 length: 15 residues. V was pared by 0 bases and J by 4 bases, with 10 bases between. Germline CDR1 reads SGHRS; CDR2 reads YFSETQ. CDR3 region: CASSLASPVTGELFF. CDR3 bases: TGCGCCAGCAGCTTGGCCAGCCCGGTCACCGGGGAGCTGTTTTTT.

This chain uses TRBV28 with TRBJ2-7; D is ambiguous. Germline CDR1 and CDR2: MDHEN and SYDVKM. V was trimmed by 5 bases and J by 2 bases, leaving 16 bases between them. CDR3 size: 15 residues. CDR3 nucleotides: TGTGCCAGCAGTCCAGCGCACTTCCCAACCTACGAGCAGTACTTC. Translation gives CASSPAHFPTYEQYF.

This sequence joins TRBV30 and TRBJ2-2; possible D gene TRBD1, 5 bases. This CDR3 has 14 amino acids. CDR1 and CDR2 from the germline V gene are GTSNPN and SVGIG (reference sequence). V was trimmed by 4 bases and J by 0 bases, leaving 9 bases between them. The CDR3 sequence: CAWNGAANTGELFF. CDR3 nucleotides: TGTGCCTGGAATGGGGCAGCGAACACCGGGGAGCTGTTTTTT.

Turning to this clone: In the same sample, other DNA sequences code for this CDR3. The gene calls are TRBV7-2 and TRBJ2-5; TRBD1 agrees at 8 bases. Germline trimming cut 5 bases from V and 5 bases from J; bases unmatched to any gene: 4. CDR3 size: 13 residues. Germline V gene data show CDR1 as SGHTA and CDR2 as FQGNSA. As DNA, the CDR3 is TGTGCCAGCAGCCCCCCAGGGGGCGAGACCCAGTACTTC. Protein sequence: CASSPPGGETQYF.

The V gene is TRBV5-4, the J gene TRBJ2-6; the D gene is possibly TRBD2 (5 bases). V lost 3 bases to trimming and J lost 0 bases, with 13 bases between them. This CDR3 has 17 residues. CDR1 is SGHNT and CDR2 is YYREEE in the germline V gene (reference sequence). CDR3 amino acids: CASSSSGSFSGANVLTF. In DNA, the CDR3 is TGTGCCAGCAGCTCCAGCGGTTCGTTCTCTGGGGCCAACGTCCTGACTTTC.

This chain connects TRBV28 to TRBJ1-5, with D tentatively TRBD1 (6 bases). The V gene's germline CDR1 is MDHEN and CDR2 SYDVKM. The CDR3 is 13 residues long. V was pared by 10 bases and J by 2 bases, with 12 bases between. CDR3 sequence: CAIRRQGNQPQHF. DNA for the CDR3: TGTGCCATACGTAGACAGGGCAATCAGCCCCAGCATTTT.

In the case of this clone: Additional DNA sequences in this sample encode the identical CDR3. CDR3 residues: CASSLGRGTDTQYF. Written as DNA, the CDR3 is TGTGCCAGCAGCTTAGGGCGGGGCACAGATACGCAGTATTTT. J is TRBJ2-3 and V is TRBV11-3; weak D call: TRBD2 (5 bases). With 1 base removed from V and 1 base from J, the gap between germline ends came to 6 bases. The CDR3 length is 14 residues. The V gene's germline CDR1 is SGHNT and CDR2 YENEEA.

The rearrangement joins TRBV6-6 to TRBJ2-1, with 7 bases aligning to TRBD2. CDR1 and CDR2 (germline): MNHNY, SVGAGI (reference sequence). The CDR3 length is 15 residues. Trimming cost V 6 bases and J 3 bases; bases outside gene matches: 8. DNA of the CDR3: TGTGCCAGCAGCCTAGCGGAACTGAGCTACAATGAGCAGTTCTTC. It is translated as CASSLAELSYNEQFF.

The V gene is TRBV10-3, the J gene TRBJ2-1, with D perhaps TRBD1 or TRBD2 (5 bases each). The V and J ends lost 6 bases and 8 bases respectively, with 14 bases between them. This CDR3 comprises 13 residues. The germline V gene has CDR1 ENHRY and CDR2 SYGVKD. The CDR3 nucleotides read TGTGCCATCAGCGTGAATGGGGGTGATGAGCAGTTCTTC. Amino acids: CAISVNGGDEQFF.

The chain recombines TRBV28 with TRBJ1-4, with 7 bases aligning to TRBD1. Looked up from germline, CDR1 is MDHEN and CDR2 is SYDVKM. J gave up 8 bases and V 7 bases, and 16 bases lay outside the gene matches. CDR3 length: 16 residues. The CDR3 sequence: CASKEGGGPKEEKLFF. The CDR3 DNA sequence: TGTGCCAGCAAAGAGGGAGGGGGCCCTAAGGAGGAAAAACTGTTTTTT.

This rearrangement joins TRBV6-1 to TRBJ2-3, with D unresolved. V was cut by 0 bases and J by 8 bases, with 9 bases left in between. Germline V CDR1 and CDR2: MNHNS, SASEGT. The CDR3 has 13 residues. Written as DNA, the CDR3 is TGTGCCAGCAGTGAAGCGATGGGTAGTACGCAGTATTTT. Translated, it gives CASSEAMGSTQYF.

The chain uses TRBV19 and TRBJ1-5; D not resolved. Per the germline V gene, CDR1 is LNHDA and CDR2 is SQIVND (reference sequence). Trimming pared 6 bases from V and 8 bases from J, leaving 11 bases between. This CDR3 is 12 amino acids long. Here the CDR3 DNA reads TGTGCCAGTAGCCCGCAGCGGGAGCCCCAGCATTTT. Translated: CASSPQREPQHF.

The rearrangement links TRBV2 to TRBJ1-4, with no clear D. The germline V gene encodes CDR1 SNHLY and CDR2 FYNNEI. Trimming pared 8 bases from V and 7 bases from J, leaving 14 bases between. The CDR3 length is 13 residues. CDR3 residues: CASLTVMGEKLFF. The CDR3 region has the DNA TGTGCCAGCTTAACGGTAATGGGTGAAAAACTGTTTTTT.

The chain carries TRBV30 and TRBJ1-5; 10 bases line up with TRBD1. CDR1 is GTSNPN and CDR2 is SVGIG in the germline V gene (reference sequence). The V segment lost 1 base and the J segment 0 bases; nucleotides outside the gene matches: 12. CDR3 length: 19 amino acids. CDR3 amino acids: CAWSGGQIRTGGSNQPQHF. DNA of the CDR3: TGTGCCTGGAGTGGGGGACAAATCAGGACAGGGGGTAGCAATCAGCCCCAGCATTTT.

The chain combines TRBV4-1 with TRBJ1-2; D is perhaps TRBD1 (5 bases). Per germline, CDR1 MGHRA and CDR2 YSYEKL. The germline V and J ends were trimmed by 1 base and 8 bases, with 8 bases remaining between them. The CDR3 runs to 12 residues. The CDR3 DNA sequence: TGCGCCAGCAGCCAAGTCCCAGGGGGCTACACCTTC. Translated: CASSQVPGGYTF.

V is TRBV6-1 and J is TRBJ2-2; D gene unclear. The CDR3 sequence is 15 residues long. Looked up from germline, CDR1 is MNHNS and CDR2 is SASEGT. Deletions cut 7 bases from V and 2 bases from J, with 14 bases between. The CDR3 is CASKGPALNTGELFF. CDR3 in DNA: TGTGCCAGCAAAGGACCAGCCCTTAACACCGGGGAGCTGTTTTTT.

The chain employs TRBV28 and TRBJ1-4; 10 bases are a match to TRBD1. CDR3 length equals 16 residues. The germline V gene has CDR1 MDHEN and CDR2 SYDVKM. J was trimmed by 7 bases and V by 4 bases; bases with no gene match: 9. CDR3 amino acids: CASSSLTGGAGEKLFF. DNA of the CDR3: TGTGCCAGCAGTTCCTTGACAGGGGGCGCGGGTGAAAAACTGTTTTTT.

This chain connects TRBV4-1 to TRBJ2-3; TRBD2 aligns across 10 bases. The CDR3 contains 18 residues. V gave up 4 bases and J gave up 4 bases; unmatched junction bases: 14. Germline V gene data show CDR1 as MGHRA and CDR2 as YSYEKL. CDR3 amino acids: CASSLLSPASGGADTQYF. CDR3 nucleotide sequence: TGCGCCAGCAGCCTCCTCAGCCCGGCTAGCGGGGGCGCAGATACGCAGTATTTT.

As regards this clone: The sample contains more than one DNA sequence encoding this CDR3. This chain links TRBV18 with TRBJ1-1; D might be TRBD1 (5 bases). V lost 3 bases, J lost 3 bases, and 11 bases lay in between. Germline V lookup: CDR1 KGHSH, CDR2 LQKENI. CDR3 length equals 14 residues. The CDR3 region has the DNA TGTGCCAGCTCACCGGTCGGGGGGGACACTGAAGCTTTCTTT. Its translation is CASSPVGGDTEAFF.

This clone appeared once. This sequence joins TRBV28 and TRBJ2-1; maybe TRBD1 (5 bases). With 0 bases removed from V and 4 bases from J, the gap between germline ends came to 28 bases. The length of the CDR3 is 21 residues. CDR1 and CDR2 from the germline V gene are MDHEN and SYDVKM. DNA for the CDR3: TGTGCCAGCAGTTTATGGGCGGCAGGGTCTGGTGTAGGTATGGGGTACAATGAGCAGTTCTTC. Its protein is CASSLWAAGSGVGMGYNEQFF.

The J gene is TRBJ1-6, the V gene TRBV29-1, with D hard to call. Trimming removed 6 bases at V and 10 bases at J, with 19 bases between. CDR1 is SQVTM and CDR2 is ANQGSEA in the germline V gene. The CDR3 is 14 residues long. CDR3 nucleotide sequence: TGCAGCGTATCACCGGGCCCACCCGGGTCACCCCTCCACTTT. Its protein product is CSVSPGPPGSPLHF.

This chain joins TRBV2 and TRBJ1-2; 7 nucleotides align to TRBD1. V lost 5 bases to trimming and J lost 4 bases; unmatched junction nucleotides: 4. The CDR3 runs to 13 residues. The germline gives CDR1 SNHLY, CDR2 FYNNEI. The DNA of the CDR3 is TGTGCCAGCAGTATGGCAGGGGGCTATGGCTACACCTTC. Protein product: CASSMAGGYGYTF.

V usage is TRBV6-5 and J usage is TRBJ2-7, with 9 nucleotides matching TRBD1. V dropped 2 bases and J dropped 4; count of bases not matched to a gene: 9. Germline V CDR1 and CDR2: MNHEY, SVGAGI. The CDR3 has 16 residues. The CDR3 DNA follows: TGTGCCAGCAGTTACAGGGCCGGGACAGGGATATACGAGCAGTACTTC. Translation gives CASSYRAGTGIYEQYF.